Below are 14 T cell receptor beta chains sequenced from a single sample in a study of shared clonotypes between healthy human individuals. Clones were read by immunoSEQ multiplex PCR, and TCRdb kept only the in-frame ones, dropping some. The data hold approximately 1.5 million clones, with 95% to 99% observed a single time. Sequences were obtained from naive CD4+ T cells sorted from blood. Subset indicated: CD45RA+ positively selected. The receptors stem from a man between 25 and 39 years old in good health.

CDR3 coding DNA: TGTGCCAGCAGCATAGGACAGGGAAGGGATACGCAGTATTTT. This gives the protein CASSIGQGRDTQYF. The J gene is TRBJ2-3, the V gene TRBV9; 8 bases are shared with TRBD1. Trimming removed 4 bases from V and 6 bases from J; junction bases left unmatched: 7. Germline CDR1 and CDR2: SGDLS and YYNGEE. The CDR3 totals 14 residues.

The chain combines TRBV10-3 with TRBJ2-1; 13 bases are a match to TRBD2. CDR1 and CDR2 from the germline V gene are ENHRY and SYGVKD. CDR3 size: 16 residues. J was trimmed by 7 bases and V by 2 bases; bases with no gene match: 5. CDR3 residues: CAISEGLAGVTNEQFF. The CDR3 DNA reads TGTGCCATCAGTGAGGGACTAGCGGGAGTAACGAATGAGCAGTTCTTC.

The V and J genes are TRBV28 and TRBJ2-1, with a weak D call TRBD1 (5 bases). V lost 8 bases to trimming and J lost 2 bases, with 13 bases between them. Germline V gene data show CDR1 as MDHEN and CDR2 as SYDVKM. CDR3 length equals 14 residues. CDR3 nucleotides: TGTGCCAGCTATAGTGGACACGCCTACAATGAGCAGTTCTTC. It codes for CASYSGHAYNEQFF.

About this clone: At one of its ends the junction is not consistent with the germline gene, which may arise from a read error. The rearrangement uses TRBV19 and TRBJ2-1, with D perhaps TRBD2 (6 bases). CDR3 length: 14 amino acids. Germline CDR1 is LNHDA and CDR2 is SQIVND (reference sequence). CDR3 residues: CASSSQRVYNEQFF. The CDR3 DNA reads as TGTGCTAGTAGTAGTCAGCGGGTCTACAATGAGCAGTTCTTC.

V and J are TRBV18 and TRBJ2-1, with TRBD2 matching 8 bases. Per the germline V gene, CDR1 is KGHSH and CDR2 is LQKENI. Trimming at V came to 3 bases and at J to 2 bases, leaving 18 bases not matched to a gene. The CDR3 length is 20 residues. CDR3 coding DNA: TGTGCCAGCTCACCCCCTGCGGGAGGACTCACCCCCCAGCCCTACAATGAGCAGTTCTTC. Its translation: CASSPPAGGLTPQPYNEQFF.

This clone occurred once. The chain joins TRBV7-9 to TRBJ1-4; D is perhaps TRBD1 (5 bases). Per germline, CDR1 SEHNR and CDR2 FQNEAQ (reference sequence). Trimming cost V 5 bases and J 3 bases, with 13 bases left between them. The CDR3 is made up of 15 amino acids. Written as DNA, the CDR3 is TGTGCCAGCAGCCTCCGGGACGTGGCTAATGAAAAACTGTTTTTT. This codes for CASSLRDVANEKLFF.

The rearrangement links TRBV7-9 to TRBJ2-1; D is undetermined. Germline lookup yields CDR1 SEHNR and CDR2 FQNEAQ (reference sequence). V lost 6 bases and J lost 5, with 11 bases in between. This CDR3 contains 13 residues. The CDR3 loop reads CASRRAADNEQFF. As DNA, the CDR3 is TGTGCCAGCAGAAGGGCGGCTGACAATGAGCAGTTCTTC. The full variable domain, completed using reference TRBV7-9 and TRBJ2-1, is DTGVSQNPRHKITKRGQNVTFRCDPISEHNRLYWYRQTLGQGPEFLTYFQNEAQLEKSRLLSDRFSAERPKGSFSTLEIQRTEQGDSAMYLCASRRAADNEQFFGPGTRLTVL.

For the CDR3, the DNA is TGTGCCAGCAGCTTAGGGCACACAGATACGCAGTATTTT. Protein: CASSLGHTDTQYF. The gene calls are TRBV11-2 and TRBJ2-3, with D hard to call. V was shortened by 1 base and J by 2 bases, with 4 bases between the two germline ends. The CDR3 contains 13 residues. In germline, CDR1 is SGHAT, CDR2 FQNNGV.

The chain recombines TRBV10-2 with TRBJ2-1; 7 nucleotides line up with TRBD1. The CDR3 sequence is 13 residues long. In germline, CDR1 is WSHSY, CDR2 SAAADI. V dropped 7 bases and J dropped 4; count of bases not matched to a gene: 4. CDR3 sequence (DNA): TGCGCCAGCACCCCGGGACAGTACAATGAGCAGTTCTTC. Protein product: CASTPGQYNEQFF.

The V and J genes are TRBV18 and TRBJ2-1, with a weak D call TRBD2 (6 bases). The CDR3 extends over 14 amino acids. Trimming took off 1 base at V and 5 bases at J, with 9 bases between the two ends. From germline, CDR1 is KGHSH and CDR2 LQKENI. The CDR3 sequence is CASSPRRDNNEQFF. In DNA form, the CDR3 reads TGTGCCAGCTCACCACGGAGGGATAACAATGAGCAGTTCTTC.

As regards this clone: In the same sample, other DNA sequences code for this CDR3. V gene TRBV27 combines with J gene TRBJ1-5, with D tentatively TRBD1 (6 bases). V was trimmed by 0 bases and J by 1 base, leaving 7 bases between them. CDR1 and CDR2 (germline): MNHEY, SMNVEV (reference sequence). This CDR3 region has 15 residues. DNA for the CDR3: TGTGCCAGCAGTTTATCTGGGGGCAGCAATCAGCCCCAGCATTTT. Translating it yields CASSLSGGSNQPQHF.

CDR3 residues: CASSWGNYGYTF. The CDR3 DNA reads TGTGCCAGCAGCTGGGGGAACTATGGCTACACCTTC. The rearrangement uses TRBV7-2 and TRBJ1-2, with TRBD1 as a possible D gene (5 bases). With 4 bases removed from V and 2 bases from J, the gap between germline ends came to 5 bases. This CDR3 is 12 amino acids long. Germline CDR1 and CDR2: SGHTA and FQGNSA.

This chain joins TRBV5-1 and TRBJ1-1, with 7 bases that match TRBD1. CDR3 size: 18 residues. Germline V CDR1 and CDR2: SGHRS, YFSETQ. V trimming: 1 base; J trimming: 4 bases; junction bases outside the gene matches: 16. The CDR3 reads CASSLFTGAPSGATEAFF. In DNA form, the CDR3 reads TGCGCCAGCAGCTTGTTCACAGGGGCCCCGTCGGGGGCCACTGAAGCTTTCTTT.

As for this clone: One end of the junction is discordant with germline, which a read error may explain. V gene TRBV20-1 combines with J gene TRBJ2-1; maybe TRBD1 (6 bases). CDR3 length: 11 residues. Germline V CDR1 and CDR2: DFQATT, SNEGSKA (reference sequence). CDR3 in DNA: TGCAGCTTTTGGTCTCCGGGACACCGGGTCTTC. This translates into CSFWSPGHRVF.